This entry lists 30 T cell receptor beta chains sequenced from one sample in a study of CD8+ T cells in alopecia areata (dated by TCRdb to between 2018 and 2020). The library came from the immunoSEQ multiplex PCR assay. RNA was extracted from all samples and reverse transcribed into cDNA as template for TCR sequencing. TCRdb limited this immuneACCESS table to in-frame rearrangements with V and J called. A share of clones is missing; checked studies link under half to unresolved V genes, and the rest is unexplained. The sample yields about 180,000 clones; about 51% were counted once. The top ten clonotypes cover roughly a tenth of the sample. The treatment or condition label for this specimen denotes: oral pan-JAK inhibitor, 5-10 mg twice daily. The sample here was CD8+ T cells sorted from blood, taken around week 52, from a patient treated with tofacitinib. Receptors were obtained from a human donor with alopecia areata.

A few counts support this clone. The chain has TRBV4-2 and TRBJ2-5; TRBD2 matches 9 bases. V dropped 1 base and J dropped 5; count of bases not matched to a gene: 8. This CDR3 has 16 amino acids. Per germline, CDR1 LGHNA and CDR2 YNFKEQ. The CDR3 here is CASSQVRGGAGETQYF. In nucleotides, the CDR3 is TGTGCCAGCAGCCAAGTCCGCGGGGGGGCTGGGGAGACCCAGTACTTC.

The genes are TRBV4-3 and TRBJ2-7; 9 bases agree with TRBD1. The CDR3 is 14 amino acids. Losses at the gene ends were 2 bases for V and 6 bases for J; bases not matched to a gene: 5. Looked up from germline, CDR1 is LGHNA and CDR2 is YSLEER. CDR3 bases: TGCGCCAGCAGCCAACCGGACAGGGGAGGCGAGCAGTACTTC. This encodes CASSQPDRGGEQYF.

The chain carries TRBV5-1 and TRBJ2-7; possible D gene TRBD1, 7 bases. The germline V gene has CDR1 SGHRS and CDR2 YFSETQ. V was clipped by 0 bases and J by 5 bases, with 12 bases between them. The CDR3 has 14 amino acids. CDR3 amino acids: CASSLVGGGNEQYF. The CDR3 DNA reads TGCGCCAGCAGCTTGGTAGGAGGGGGCAACGAGCAGTACTTC.

The chain combines TRBV5-4 with TRBJ1-1; D unclear. This CDR3 is 17 amino acids long. Per the germline V gene, CDR1 is SGHNT and CDR2 is YYREEE (reference sequence). Trimming removed 0 bases at V and 6 bases at J, with 21 bases between. The CDR3: CASSLDQVWPPGAEAFF. The CDR3 DNA reads TGTGCCAGCAGCTTGGACCAGGTTTGGCCCCCAGGCGCTGAAGCTTTCTTT.

The J gene is TRBJ2-6, the V gene TRBV5-4; D assignment may be TRBD1 or TRBD2 (5 bases each). V was clipped by 3 bases and J by 0 bases, with 10 bases between them. Germline CDR1 is SGHNT and CDR2 is YYREEE (reference sequence). The CDR3 has 16 residues. The CDR3, as DNA: TGTGCCAGCAGCTCGGGACGGGCCTCTGGGGCCAACGTCCTGACTTTC. It encodes CASSSGRASGANVLTF.

The chain combines TRBV30 with TRBJ2-7; D tentatively fits TRBD1 or TRBD2 (5 bases each). V gave up 6 bases and J gave up 0 bases, with 12 bases separating them. Per the germline V gene, CDR1 is GTSNPN and CDR2 is SVGIG (reference sequence). The CDR3 sequence is 13 residues long. CDR3 sequence: CACGRGGSYEQYF. The CDR3 DNA follows: TGTGCCTGCGGTCGTGGGGGCTCCTACGAGCAGTACTTC.

The table lists this clone with a few counts. The rearrangement links TRBV12-5 to TRBJ1-2; no definite D call. The CDR3 runs to 14 residues. V was clipped by 0 bases and J by 6 bases, with 11 bases between them. Germline CDR1 and CDR2: LGHNT and FRNRAP. CDR3 DNA sequence: TGTGCTAGTGGTTTGGTTATTGGACGGGATGGCTACACCTTC. Translation: CASGLVIGRDGYTF.

The table lists this clone with a few counts. This chain joins TRBV7-8 and TRBJ2-6; 9 bases match TRBD1. The J segment lost 0 bases and the V segment lost 5 bases, leaving 8 bases of the junction unmatched. Germline V gene sequence: CDR1 SGHVS, CDR2 FQNEAQ. The CDR3 runs to 18 residues. This CDR3 is CASSLGTGSLSGANVLTF. Here the CDR3 DNA reads TGTGCCAGCAGCCTCGGGACAGGGAGTCTCTCTGGGGCCAACGTCCTGACTTTC.

This clone appeared a few times. The gene calls are TRBV13 and TRBJ1-1; possibly TRBD1 for D (5 bases). CDR3 length: 14 residues. Trimming removed 2 bases from V and 4 bases from J, with 11 bases in between. CDR1 is PRHDT and CDR2 is FYEKMQ in the germline V gene (reference sequence). The CDR3 nucleotides are TGTGCCAGCAGCTTACAGGGATGGGGCACTGAAGCTTTCTTT. The encoded protein is CASSLQGWGTEAFF.

V is TRBV11-2 and J is TRBJ2-7, with 7 bases matching TRBD1. Germline V CDR1 and CDR2: SGHAT, FQNNGV. Trimming at V came to 5 bases and at J to 6 bases, leaving 13 bases not matched to a gene. This CDR3 has 15 residues. CDR3 nucleotide sequence: TGTGCCAGCAGCCTGGCCGTGACAGGGCGATCCGAGCAGTACTTC. Amino acid sequence: CASSLAVTGRSEQYF.

The CDR3 region has the DNA TGTGCCAGCAGCTTATCCGAACCGGAGACCCAGTACTTC. Protein product: CASSLSEPETQYF. This chain connects TRBV13 to TRBJ2-5; D gene unclear. Per germline, CDR1 PRHDT and CDR2 FYEKMQ (reference sequence). This CDR3 has 13 residues. V lost 2 bases and J lost 5, with 9 bases in between. Full variable domain (rest looked up from reference TRBV13 and TRBJ2-5): AAGVIQSPRHLIKEKRETATLKCYPIPRHDTVYWYQQGPGQDPQFLISFYEKMQSDKGSIPDRFSAQQFSDYHSELNMSSLELGDSALYFCASSLSEPETQYFGPGTRLLVL.

This clone was seen a few times. The V call is TRBV11-2, the J call TRBJ2-7; no clear D gene. CDR1 is SGHAT and CDR2 is FQNNGV in the germline V gene. V was shortened by 1 base and J by 3 bases, with 7 bases between the two germline ends. This CDR3 is 13 amino acids long. In DNA form, the CDR3 reads TGTGCCAGCAGCTTAGGGGCCAACTACGAGCAGTACTTC. Amino acid sequence: CASSLGANYEQYF.

The V and J genes are TRBV15 and TRBJ2-2; no firm D call. In germline, CDR1 is LNHNV, CDR2 YYDKDF (reference sequence). The CDR3 is 16 residues long. The V gene lost 5 bases and the J gene lost 1 base, with 14 bases spanning the gap. The CDR3 bases are TGTGCCACCAGCGAAGGTTGGCAGCAGAACACCGGGGAGCTGTTTTTT. It translates to CATSEGWQQNTGELFF. The full variable domain, completed using reference TRBV15 and TRBJ2-2, is DAMVIQNPRYQVTQFGKPVTLSCSQTLNHNVMYWYQQKSSQAPKLLFHYYDKDFNNEADTPDNFQSRRPNTSFCFLDIRSPGLGDTAMYLCATSEGWQQNTGELFFGEGSRLTVL.

The sample holds one count of this clone. The V gene is TRBV7-3, the J gene TRBJ1-1; tentative D call: TRBD1 (6 bases). CDR1 is SGHTA, CDR2 FQGTGA, per germline. V lost 5 bases and J lost 5, with 12 bases in between. This CDR3 is built from 13 residues. Here the CDR3 DNA reads TGTGCCAGCAGCGGGGGCGTAGGTACTGAAGCTTTCTTT. Residues: CASSGGVGTEAFF. The variable domain in full, with the rest retrieved from reference TRBV7-3 and TRBJ1-1, is GAGVSQTPSNKVTEKGKYVELRCDPISGHTALYWYRQSLGQGPEFLIYFQGTGAADDSGLPNDRFFAVRPEGSVSTLKIQRTERGDSAVYLCASSGGVGTEAFFGQGTRLTVV.

This clone has just a few counts. This rearrangement joins TRBV5-1 to TRBJ2-7; D remains ambiguous. In germline, CDR1 is SGHRS, CDR2 YFSETQ. V was cut by 0 bases and J by 4 bases, with 5 bases left in between. The CDR3 consists of 12 residues. The CDR3 DNA is TGCGCCAGCAGCTTGGATCGATACGAGCAGTACTTC. Protein product: CASSLDRYEQYF.

The chain recombines TRBV21-1 with TRBJ2-3; the D call TRBD1 from the table was never checked on the DNA. TRBV21-1 is shown as a pseudogene. The CDR3 sequence is 18 residues long. This chain's CDR3 is CASTLGGQGGTARDTQYF. For the CDR3, the DNA is TGTGCCAGCACCCTAGGGGGACAGGGGGGGACTGCTAGGGATACGCAGTATTTT.

The genes are TRBV4-1 and TRBJ1-2, with 8 bases identical to TRBD1. The CDR3 is 14 amino acids. Trimming at V came to 4 bases and at J to 6 bases, leaving 7 bases not matched to a gene. In germline, CDR1 is MGHRA, CDR2 YSYEKL. The CDR3 nucleotides are TGCGCCAGCAGCCCATGGACAGGGAGAGATGGCTACACCTTC. Translation: CASSPWTGRDGYTF.

Details on this clone: Other DNA sequences from this sample encode an identical CDR3 as well. The V call is TRBV30, the J call TRBJ2-7, with 10 bases identical to TRBD1. Per germline, CDR1 GTSNPN and CDR2 SVGIG (reference sequence). Germline trimming cut 1 base from V and 3 bases from J; bases unmatched to any gene: 3. The CDR3 length is 14 residues. CDR3 nucleotide sequence: TGTGCCTGGAGTGGTGGGACAGGGGTCTACGAGCAGTACTTC. Translating it yields CAWSGGTGVYEQYF.

The chain joins TRBV5-6 to TRBJ2-1; D ambiguous. CDR3 size: 15 residues. Germline CDR1 SGHDT, CDR2 YYEEEE. V lost 4 bases to trimming and J lost 0 bases, with 11 bases between them. The chain's CDR3 is CASSIPTSSYNEQFF. The DNA for the CDR3 is TGTGCCAGCAGCATACCGACGAGCTCCTACAATGAGCAGTTCTTC.

This clone was counted only a few times. J is TRBJ2-6 and V is TRBV5-1; possible D gene TRBD2, 5 bases. This CDR3 spans 15 amino acids. Trimming removed 5 bases from V and 2 bases from J, with 11 bases in between. The germline V gene encodes CDR1 SGHRS and CDR2 YFSETQ. The CDR3 reads CASSLEGAGANVLTF. Here the CDR3 DNA reads TGCGCCAGCAGTCTAGAGGGTGCTGGGGCCAACGTCCTGACTTTC.

This rearrangement joins TRBV7-7 to TRBJ2-2; D is perhaps TRBD1 or TRBD2 (5 bases each). Per the germline V gene, CDR1 is SSHAT and CDR2 is FNYEAQ (reference sequence). This CDR3 contains 12 residues. This CDR3 reads CASRDNTGELFF. The CDR3 DNA is TGTGCTTCCCGGGACAACACCGGGGAGCTGTTTTTT.

This clone was counted a few times. The V call is TRBV14, the J call TRBJ1-1; no clear D gene. The CDR3 totals 15 residues. Per germline, CDR1 SGHDN and CDR2 FVKESK. Trimming removed 4 bases at V and 3 bases at J, with 15 bases between. The CDR3 nucleotides are TGTGCCAGCAGCCGATCAACAGAGTTATACACTGAAGCTTTCTTT. Translated: CASSRSTELYTEAFF. Filled out from reference TRBV14 and TRBJ1-1, the complete variable domain reads EAGVTQFPSHSVIEKGQTVTLRCDPISGHDNLYWYRRVMGKEIKFLLHFVKESKQDESGMPNNRFLAERTGGTYSTLKVQPAELEDSGVYFCASSRSTELYTEAFFGQGTRLTVV.

This clone has only a few counts. This sequence joins TRBV4-2 and TRBJ1-1; 7 bases line up with TRBD1. From germline, CDR1 is LGHNA and CDR2 YNFKEQ. Trimming took 1 base from V and 1 from J; bases not matched to a gene: 6. CDR3 length: 16 residues. The CDR3 coding sequence is TGTGCCAGCAGCCAAGTCACCAGGGGGACGAACACTGAAGCTTTCTTT. As protein: CASSQVTRGTNTEAFF.

This chain links TRBV27 with TRBJ1-5; weak D call: TRBD1 (5 bases). The CDR3 is 13 amino acids. From germline, CDR1 is MNHEY and CDR2 SMNVEV (reference sequence). The V end lost 8 bases, the J end lost 4 bases, and 12 bases lay between the germline ends. CDR3 DNA sequence: TGTGCCAGCTCGTGGGGGACTAATCAGCCCCAGCATTTT. Translated: CASSWGTNQPQHF.

The chain carries TRBV29-1 and TRBJ1-3; no clear D gene. V lost 4 bases, J lost 3 bases, and 10 bases lay in between. The germline V gene has CDR1 SQVTM and CDR2 ANQGSEA. The CDR3 covers 13 residues. DNA for the CDR3: TGCAGCGTTGTAGGCCTGGGTGGAAACACCATATATTTT. This translates into CSVVGLGGNTIYF.

The chain carries TRBV6-1 and TRBJ2-1; 9 bases match TRBD1. CDR1 MNHNS and CDR2 SASEGT come from the germline V gene. The ends lost 6 bases at V and 3 bases at J; junction bases unmatched: 3. This CDR3 is built from 14 residues. CDR3 in amino acids: CASRRDRVYNEQFF. As DNA, the CDR3 is TGTGCCAGCAGAAGGGACAGGGTCTACAATGAGCAGTTCTTC.

The J gene is TRBJ2-3, the V gene TRBV13; D is possibly TRBD1 or TRBD2 (5 bases each). V lost 1 base to trimming and J lost 0 bases, with 11 bases between them. Germline-derived CDR1 and CDR2 are PRHDT and FYEKMQ (reference sequence). CDR3 length: 16 amino acids. The CDR3 DNA is TGTGCCAGCAGCTTAGTTAGGGGACGGAGCACAGATACGCAGTATTTT. As protein: CASSLVRGRSTDTQYF. Supplemented by reference TRBV13 and TRBJ2-3, the full variable domain reads AAGVIQSPRHLIKEKRETATLKCYPIPRHDTVYWYQQGPGQDPQFLISFYEKMQSDKGSIPDRFSAQQFSDYHSELNMSSLELGDSALYFCASSLVRGRSTDTQYFGPGTRLTVL.

J is TRBJ1-5 and V is TRBV2; unclear D gene. The CDR3 totals 17 residues. V was shortened by 3 bases and J by 0 bases, with 15 bases between the two germline ends. The germline V gene encodes CDR1 SNHLY and CDR2 FYNNEI. Here the CDR3 reads CASSDLGPVDSNQPQHF. CDR3 coding DNA: TGTGCCAGCAGTGACCTTGGGCCAGTAGATAGCAATCAGCCCCAGCATTTT. The variable domain in full, completed from reference TRBV2 and TRBJ1-5, reads EPEVTQTPSHQVTQMGQEVILRCVPISNHLYFYWYRQILGQKVEFLVSFYNNEISEKSEIFDDQFSVERPDGSNFTLKIRSTKLEDSAMYFCASSDLGPVDSNQPQHFGDGTRLSIL.

The chain couples TRBV5-4 to TRBJ1-1; D is unresolved. CDR1 is SGHNT, CDR2 YYREEE, per germline (reference sequence). The CDR3 covers 14 residues. The V gene lost 4 bases and the J gene lost 5 bases, with 15 bases spanning the gap. CDR3 in amino acids: CASSGTVGLTEAFF. The CDR3 DNA sequence: TGTGCCAGCAGCGGAACAGTAGGGCTAACTGAAGCTTTCTTT.

This clone was recorded at least ten times. Other DNA sequences from this sample encode an identical CDR3 as well. The genes are TRBV7-9 and TRBJ1-5, with D maybe TRBD1 (5 bases). Germline CDR1 reads SEHNR; CDR2 reads FQNEAQ (reference sequence). Trimming pared 5 bases from V and 6 bases from J, leaving 14 bases between. The CDR3 totals 14 residues. The CDR3 DNA sequence: TGTGCCAGCAGCCGCGGGAGGGGTGGTCAGCCCCAGCATTTT. It yields the protein CASSRGRGGQPQHF. Full variable domain (missing parts from reference TRBV7-9 and TRBJ1-5): DTGVSQNPRHKITKRGQNVTFRCDPISEHNRLYWYRQTLGQGPEFLTYFQNEAQLEKSRLLSDRFSAERPKGSFSTLEIQRTEQGDSAMYLCASSRGRGGQPQHFGDGTRLSIL.